Listed here are 24 T cell receptor beta chains from one sample, sequenced in a study of T cells in Graves' hyperthyroidism and ophthalmopathy. RNA transcripts gave rise to amplified TCR beta CDR3 regions. First-round RT-PCR targeting the TCR CDR3 was performed with the HTBI primer set. TCRdb reprocessed the multiplex PCR reads with MiXCR, giving one entry per CDR3 protein. The table lists about 570,000 distinct CDR3 sequences, about half of them singletons, with around a fifth in the top ten. The sequencing input was peripheral blood or thyroid tissue (not recorded which). The receptors were sampled from an adult woman with Graves' disease, either hyperthyroidism or ophthalmopathy (not recorded which).

The chain recombines TRBV7-9 with TRBJ1-2, with 9 bases aligning to TRBD1. With 1 base clipped from V and 6 bases from J, the junction kept 3 bases outside the gene matches. This CDR3 has 14 residues. Per the germline V gene, CDR1 is SEHNR and CDR2 is FQNEAQ (reference sequence). The CDR3 protein is CASSLVGTGNGYTF. The CDR3 bases are TGTGCCAGCAGCTTAGTGGGGACAGGGAATGGCTACACCTTC. Supplemented by reference TRBV7-9 and TRBJ1-2, the full variable domain reads DTGVSQNPRHKITKRGQNVTFRCDPISEHNRLYWYRQTLGQGPEFLTYFQNEAQLEKSRLLSDRFSAERPKGSFSTLEIQRTEQGDSAMYLCASSLVGTGNGYTFGSGTRLTVV.

This clonotype has a count of ten or more. The chain employs TRBV7-9 and TRBJ2-7; the match to TRBD1 covers 8 bases. The CDR3 extends over 20 amino acids. V was clipped by 1 base and J by 2 bases; unmatched bases: 19. Germline values: CDR1 SEHNR, CDR2 FQNEAQ (reference sequence). Here the CDR3 reads CASSLVDRGGGGSQPYEQYF. Written as DNA, the CDR3 is TGTGCCAGCAGCTTAGTAGACAGGGGAGGTGGAGGGTCACAACCCTACGAGCAGTACTTC.

The sample holds many counts of this clonotype. The gene calls are TRBV7-2 and TRBJ2-5, with 7 nucleotides matching TRBD2. The CDR3 has 15 residues. CDR1 SGHTA and CDR2 FQGNSA come from the germline V gene. After removal of 1 base from V and 1 base from J, the junction contained 3 bases not matched to a gene. The DNA of the CDR3 is TGTGCCAGCAGCTTAGGCGGGAGACCCCAAGAGACCCAGTACTTC. This gives the protein CASSLGGRPQETQYF.

This clonotype occurred many times. V gene TRBV9 combines with J gene TRBJ1-1, with D tentatively TRBD1 (5 bases). This CDR3 region has 16 residues. V lost 2 bases, J lost 3 bases, and 17 bases lay in between. Germline CDR1 is SGDLS and CDR2 is YYNGEE. This CDR3 is CASSVAPRGRHTEAFF. The DNA for the CDR3 is TGTGCCAGCAGCGTTGCCCCCCGGGGGAGGCACACTGAAGCTTTCTTT.

Notes on this clonotype: The conserved final phenylalanine or tryptophan is absent from the CDR3, which likely points to a read error. It is unclear where the CDR3 begins or ends on the DNA, so no DNA is shown, and the CDR3 is as TCRdb lists it. This chain uses TRBV7-8 with TRBJ2-6; TRBD1 is taken as the D call from the table, unchecked against the DNA. The CDR3 region is 19 residues in length, termini included. Germline loops: CDR1 SGHVS, CDR2 FQNEAQ. The CDR3 sequence: CASSYPGARQHSGANVLVL.

This clonotype was detected ten times or more. The chain carries TRBV6-5 and TRBJ1-6; tentative D call: TRBD1 (6 bases). Germline lookup yields CDR1 MNHEY and CDR2 SVGAGI. With 2 bases removed from V and 0 bases from J, the gap between germline ends came to 11 bases. This CDR3 is 17 amino acids long. The CDR3 sequence is CASSYRGRSSYNSPLHF. In nucleotides, the CDR3 is TGTGCCAGCAGTTACAGGGGGAGATCCTCCTATAATTCACCCCTCCACTTT.

This chain joins TRBV20-1 and TRBJ2-2; the D is unclear. Germline CDR1 is DFQATT and CDR2 is SNEGSKA (reference sequence). The CDR3 runs to 16 residues. The V and J ends lost 7 bases and 4 bases respectively, with 22 bases between them. The CDR3 nucleotides read TGCAGTGTTGAGGCCCTTGGAGCCCTGGGCACCGGGGAGCTGTTTTTT. This codes for CSVEALGALGTGELFF.

This clonotype came up many times. This chain links TRBV10-3 with TRBJ1-1; 8 bases match TRBD1. The CDR3 loop spans 15 amino acids. CDR1 is ENHRY, CDR2 SYGVKD, per germline. J lost 1 base, V lost 5 bases, and 6 bases had no gene match. The CDR3 sequence: CAISSSTGANTEAFF. CDR3 in DNA: TGTGCCATCAGTTCCTCGACAGGGGCGAACACTGAAGCTTTCTTT.

This clonotype has ten or more counts. This chain links TRBV12-3 or TRBV12-4 with TRBJ1-5, with D possibly being TRBD1 (5 bases). Trimming stripped 6 bases from V and 0 bases from J, with 15 bases between. The CDR3 spans 16 residues. CDR3 sequence (DNA): TGTGCCAGCAGGGGCGGGACCATTAATAGCAATCAGCCCCAGCATTTT. Residues: CASRGGTINSNQPQHF.

The chain couples TRBV2 to TRBJ1-5; 9 positions agree with TRBD1. This CDR3 is 14 amino acids long. V dropped 6 bases and J dropped 7; count of bases not matched to a gene: 7. Germline CDR1 SNHLY, CDR2 FYNNEI. This CDR3 is CASSRDRARQPQHF. For the CDR3, the DNA is TGTGCCAGCAGCCGGGACAGGGCTCGGCAGCCCCAGCATTTT.

This clonotype appeared many times. This chain uses TRBV29-1 with TRBJ1-4; D is possibly TRBD1 (5 bases). Trimming took 7 bases from V and 6 from J, leaving 15 bases between them. The CDR3 length is 13 residues. CDR1 and CDR2 (germline): SQVTM, ANQGSEA. This chain's CDR3 is CSGRDSGDEKLFF. The DNA of the CDR3 is TGCAGCGGGAGGGACTCGGGAGATGAAAAACTGTTTTTT. The full variable domain, its missing parts supplied by reference TRBV29-1 and TRBJ1-4, is SAVISQKPSRDICQRGTSLTIQCQVDSQVTMMFWYRQQPGQSLTLIATANQGSEATYESGFVIDKFPISRPNLTFSTLTVSNMSPEDSSIYLCSGRDSGDEKLFFGSGTQLSVL.

This chain connects TRBV7-9 to TRBJ2-7; tentative D call: TRBD1 (6 bases). The V and J ends lost 5 bases and 7 bases respectively, with 9 bases between them. The germline CDR1 and CDR2 sequences are SEHNR and FQNEAQ (reference sequence). This CDR3 is built from 11 residues. The CDR3 reads CASSRDNEQYF. For the CDR3, the DNA is TGTGCCAGCAGCCGGGACAATGAGCAGTACTTC.

This clonotype was detected many times. The rearrangement uses TRBV2 and TRBJ2-7; 11 bases map to TRBD2. Germline-derived CDR1 and CDR2 are SNHLY and FYNNEI. The V and J ends lost 7 bases and 4 bases, in that order; junction bases with no gene match: 6. The CDR3 covers 14 residues. In nucleotides, the CDR3 is TGTGCCAGCAAGACTAGCGGGATCATTTACGAGCAGTACTTC. It encodes CASKTSGIIYEQYF.

This clonotype was counted a few times. The rearrangement uses TRBV19 and TRBJ2-3; tentatively, D is TRBD2 (6 bases). The length of the CDR3 is 15 residues. Looked up from germline, CDR1 is LNHDA and CDR2 is SQIVND (reference sequence). Trimming pared 11 bases from V and 2 bases from J, leaving 20 bases between. This CDR3 reads CAAKGRDFLTDTQYF. The CDR3 coding sequence is TGTGCCGCCAAAGGTCGGGACTTCCTCACAGATACGCAGTATTTT. The full variable domain, its missing parts supplied by reference TRBV19 and TRBJ2-3, is DGGITQSPKYLFRKEGQNVTLSCEQNLNHDAMYWYRQDPGQGLRLIYYSQIVNDFQKGDIAEGYSVSREKKESFPLTVTSAQKNPTAFYLCAAKGRDFLTDTQYFGPGTRLTVL.

This clonotype was counted between two and nine times. The V call is TRBV6-5, the J call TRBJ2-2, with 10 bases aligning to TRBD2. This CDR3 spans 15 amino acids. V was pared by 6 bases and J by 9 bases, with 10 bases of the junction left unmatched. The germline V gene has CDR1 MNHEY and CDR2 SVGAGI. The CDR3 here is CASRPQRGGDRELFF. CDR3 DNA sequence: TGTGCCAGCAGGCCCCAGCGGGGGGGGGACCGGGAGCTGTTTTTT.

In its sample, this clonotype was seen once. The chain couples TRBV5-1 to TRBJ1-5; D possibly corresponds to TRBD1 (6 bases). The ends were cut back, 1 base at V and 6 bases at J, with 14 bases in the middle. Germline CDR1 SGHRS, CDR2 YFSETQ. The CDR3 totals 15 residues. The CDR3 region has the DNA TGCGCCAGCAGCTTGTGGGGGGCGACTGCTCAGCCCCAGCATTTT. Amino acids: CASSLWGATAQPQHF.

Remarks on this clonotype: The junction shows a germline mismatch at one end, possibly a read error. The rearrangement joins TRBV10-3 to TRBJ2-7, with 10 positions matching TRBD2. Per the germline V gene, CDR1 is ENHRY and CDR2 is SYGVKD. This CDR3 contains 15 residues. The CDR3 DNA reads as TGTGCCATCTGTGAGTCCCCTAGCGGGAGTTACGAGCAGTACTTC. Its translation is CAICESPSGSYEQYF.

This clonotype has at least ten counts. V usage is TRBV12-3 or TRBV12-4 and J usage is TRBJ1-5; D not resolved. With 7 bases removed from V and 2 bases from J, the gap between germline ends came to 9 bases. The CDR3 loop spans 13 amino acids. In DNA, the CDR3 is TGTGCCAGCAATGCGGAGCGCAATCAGCCCCAGCATTTT. This codes for CASNAERNQPQHF.

In its sample, this clonotype was seen once. J is TRBJ2-7 and V is TRBV20-1; D assignment may be TRBD1 or TRBD2 (5 bases each). The CDR3 totals 12 residues. V was trimmed by 3 bases and J by 3 bases, leaving 9 bases between them. Germline V gene lookup returns CDR1 DFQATT and CDR2 SNEGSKA (reference sequence). CDR3 in amino acids: CSARGDHYEQYF. In nucleotides, the CDR3 is TGCAGTGCTAGGGGGGATCACTACGAGCAGTACTTC.

This clonotype was seen repeatedly, ten times or more. At one end, the junction sequence differs from germline, possibly due to a read error. The V and J genes are TRBV4-1 and TRBJ1-6; D unclear. This CDR3 contains 14 residues. CDR1 MGHRA and CDR2 YSYEKL come from the germline V gene. The CDR3 spells CASSQYNSDSPLHF. DNA for the CDR3: TGCGCCAGCAGCCAATATAATTCCGATTCGCCCCTCCACTTT.

Many counts were recorded for this clonotype. The chain recombines TRBV3-1 with TRBJ2-5; D is uncertain. Between the trimmed V and J ends, which lost 7 bases and 7 bases, there was a span of 13 bases. This CDR3 contains 12 residues. Germline assignment: CDR1 LGHDT and CDR2 YNNKEL (reference sequence). In nucleotides, the CDR3 is TGTGCCAGCAACTCAGCCTTGGGGACCCAGTACTTC. This sequence encodes CASNSALGTQYF.

The sample holds many counts of this clonotype. The genes are TRBV10-3 and TRBJ2-7; D unresolved. The CDR3 sequence is 13 residues long. Trimming shortened V by 6 bases and J by 7 bases, and 16 bases separated the two germline ends. Germline V gene sequence: CDR1 ENHRY, CDR2 SYGVKD. CDR3: CAISQLALREQYF. DNA for the CDR3: TGTGCCATCAGCCAACTGGCGTTGAGGGAGCAGTACTTC.

The rearrangement links TRBV29-1 to TRBJ2-7; TRBD1 matches 10 bases. Trimming took 8 bases from V and 6 from J; bases not matched to a gene: 7. Germline lookup yields CDR1 SQVTM and CDR2 ANQGSEA. The CDR3 runs 12 residues. This CDR3 is CSIGQGDSEQYF. The CDR3 coding sequence is TGCAGCATCGGACAGGGGGATTCCGAGCAGTACTTC.

This clonotype came up many times. The chain is built from TRBV6-5 and TRBJ2-7; TRBD1 aligns across 7 bases. CDR3 length: 14 amino acids. The V gene end was trimmed by 5 bases and the J gene end by 2 bases; junction bases not matched to a gene: 6. Germline V gene data show CDR1 as MNHEY and CDR2 as SVGAGI. The CDR3 coding sequence is TGTGCCAGCAGTGACGGACAGGAGCCCTACGAGCAGTACTTC. Translated, it gives CASSDGQEPYEQYF.